This entry concerns a single T cell receptor beta chain. The antigen remains undetermined. One end of the junction varies from germline; a read error may be responsible. The unexposed donors gave CD4+ T cells in about 2011-2019, prior to COVID-19. CD4+ T cells were isolated from the cells after 10 days of culture. Repertoires were generated with immunoSEQ multiplex PCR, while TCRdb's copy carries only in-frame clones and drops some. The sample shows about 22,000 clones, under 70% of them seen only once. The sample originates from a study of CD4 T cells in relation to SARS-CoV-2 and coronaviruses. Study at large: ViraFEST: approximately 10-day antigen culture of PBMCs, then TCR beta CDR3 sequencing. Findings of the study overall: Monoreactive clones expanded significantly more to SARS-CoV-2 than crossreactive clones did.

The CDR3 contains 14 residues. Germline V gives CDR1 LGHDT, CDR2 YNNKEL (reference sequence). This chain links TRBV3-1 (or the pseudogene TRBV3-2) with TRBJ2-1; no firm D call. Sequencing input: CD4+ T cells from PBMCs, cultured in vitro. The sequence derives from a human donor in good health. The CDR3 region has the DNA TGTGCCAGCAGCCTTCACACGTCCCTCGTCACGGCCATCTTC. Amino acids: CASSLHTSLVTAIF.